This T cell receptor (beta chain) was recovered during a study of blood T cell repertoires in COVID-19. Study at large: In each case, the material was cDNA or gDNA derived from T cells, B-cell-depleted T cells, or PBMCs.

Between the trimmed V and J ends, which lost 2 bases and 5 bases, there was a span of 19 bases. CDR3 length equals 17 residues. CDR1 and CDR2 from the germline V gene are LGHNA and YSLEER. In the original processing: Reference gene primer amplification gave nucleated cell count estimates. Here immunoSEQ multiplex PCR was the method, and the copy in TCRdb shows in-frame clones only, minus some. The D gene and trimming were derived from the DNA, and the V and J assignments and clone size from that table. Altogether tens of thousands of clones are present, more than 90% being singletons, with the ten largest covering roughly 9.7%.

The genes are TRBV4-3 and TRBJ2-1, with a possible D match to TRBD2 (5 bases). This TCR derives from an elderly woman with acute or convalescent COVID-19. The sample comprised peripheral blood. The CDR3 sequence is CASSQYRDLRFNNEQFF. The CDR3 DNA reads TGCGCCAGCAGCCAATACCGGGATTTAAGGTTTAACAATGAGCAGTTCTTC.